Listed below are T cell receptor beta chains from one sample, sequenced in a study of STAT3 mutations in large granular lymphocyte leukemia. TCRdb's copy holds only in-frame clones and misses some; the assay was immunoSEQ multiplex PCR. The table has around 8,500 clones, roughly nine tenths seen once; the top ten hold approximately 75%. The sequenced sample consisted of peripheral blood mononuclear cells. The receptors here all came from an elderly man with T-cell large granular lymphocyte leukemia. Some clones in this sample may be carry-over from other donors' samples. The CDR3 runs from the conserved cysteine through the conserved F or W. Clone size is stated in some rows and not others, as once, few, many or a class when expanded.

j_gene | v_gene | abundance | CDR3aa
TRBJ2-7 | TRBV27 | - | CASSSRAGPYEQYF
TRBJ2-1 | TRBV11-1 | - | CASSFWSTSGGYNEQFF
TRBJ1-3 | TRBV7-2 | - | CASSFTVWEENTIYF
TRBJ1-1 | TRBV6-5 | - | CASSYSRWDTEAFF
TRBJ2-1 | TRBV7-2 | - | CASSLERNEQFF
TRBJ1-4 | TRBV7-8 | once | CASSLVPGRPDNEKLFF
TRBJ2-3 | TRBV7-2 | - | CASSLSSGGLADTQYF
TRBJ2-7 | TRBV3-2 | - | CHIDEQYF
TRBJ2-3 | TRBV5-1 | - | CASSPGTSGADTQYF
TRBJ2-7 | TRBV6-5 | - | CASKKQGVRRYEQYF
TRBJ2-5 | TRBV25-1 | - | CASSAPGSSWGTQYF
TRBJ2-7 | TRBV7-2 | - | CASSREGTYEQYF
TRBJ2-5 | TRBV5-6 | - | CASSPRQVYETQYF
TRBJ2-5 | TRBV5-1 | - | CASSPGLAGSQETQYF
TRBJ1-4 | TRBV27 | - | CASSLMGATNEKLFF
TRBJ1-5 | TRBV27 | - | CASSPQTRINQPQHF
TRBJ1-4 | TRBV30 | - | CARKPLRGEKLFF
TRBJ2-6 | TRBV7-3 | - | CASSFLRATGANVLTF
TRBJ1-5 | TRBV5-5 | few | CASSLVGLGPQHF
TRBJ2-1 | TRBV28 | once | CASSSHSDNEQFF